The 17 T cell receptor beta chains reported below all come from one sample, sequenced in a study of spatial heterogeneity in lung cancer. The sample's time point: sample taken at primary tumor resection. No cells were sorted before sequencing. The whole RNA sequenced was extracted from tumor, nontumor lung or frozen PBMC. A single record per CDR3 protein comes from TCRdb applying MiXCR to the 5' RACE reads. This repertoire shows just under 95,000 distinct CDR3 sequences, approximately 12% found once; its top ten account for about 40%. The specimen was PBMCs, collected at surgery. These receptors came from a male donor with early-stage non-small cell lung cancer.

This clonotype came up a few times. J is TRBJ1-2 and V is TRBV24-1; D gene unclear. The CDR3 length is 15 residues. V shed 5 bases and J shed 2 bases, with 14 bases lying between them. The germline CDR1 and CDR2 sequences are KGHDR and SFDVKD. The CDR3 nucleotides are TGTGCCACCAGTGCTCAAAACGGGAGAAACTATGGCTACACCTTC. This codes for CATSAQNGRNYGYTF.

The chain is built from TRBV20-1 and TRBJ1-2; 7 positions match TRBD1. This CDR3 has 14 amino acids. Losses at the gene ends were 6 bases for V and 0 bases for J; bases not matched to a gene: 7. CDR1 and CDR2 (germline): DFQATT, SNEGSKA (reference sequence). CDR3 sequence: CSAHTGAPNYGYTF. In DNA form, the CDR3 reads TGCAGTGCACACACAGGGGCTCCTAACTATGGCTACACCTTC.

This clonotype was counted a few times. This chain joins TRBV6-6 and TRBJ2-2, with 12 nucleotides matching TRBD2. Losses at the gene ends were 4 bases for V and 6 bases for J; bases not matched to a gene: 6. The CDR3 contains 16 residues. Germline V gene data show CDR1 as MNHNY and CDR2 as SVGAGI (reference sequence). The CDR3 DNA follows: TGTGCCAGCAGTTCCGGGACTAGCGGGTTTCCCGGGGAGCTGTTTTTT. This gives the protein CASSSGTSGFPGELFF.

The V call is TRBV11-1, the J call TRBJ1-1, with TRBD1 matching 8 bases. CDR1 SGHAT and CDR2 FQDESV come from the germline V gene (reference sequence). Unmatched junction bases numbered 6, after V lost 5 bases and J lost 4 bases. The CDR3 consists of 14 residues. For the CDR3, the DNA is TGTGCCAGCAGCCTGGGACAGGTGAGCACTGAAGCTTTCTTT. The encoded protein is CASSLGQVSTEAFF.

This clonotype was detected a few times. The chain links TRBV12-3 or TRBV12-4 to TRBJ1-2, with TRBD1 matching 10 bases. The CDR3 is 14 residues long. The V segment lost 6 bases and the J segment 4 bases; nucleotides outside the gene matches: 5. The CDR3 is CASRRQGASYGYTF. As DNA, the CDR3 is TGTGCCAGCAGGCGACAGGGGGCTAGCTATGGCTACACCTTC.

Only a few counts were recorded for this clonotype. The chain links TRBV27 to TRBJ2-5; 8 bases are shared with TRBD1. Germline V gives CDR1 MNHEY, CDR2 SMNVEV (reference sequence). This CDR3 contains 15 residues. Trimming at V came to 8 bases and at J to 6 bases, leaving 14 bases not matched to a gene. CDR3 protein: CASGLQGGTVKTQYF. The DNA of the CDR3 is TGTGCCAGCGGATTACAGGGGGGAACGGTAAAGACCCAGTACTTC.

On this clonotype: A much larger clonotype is one base distant, so this may be a read error. The chain has TRBV12-3 or TRBV12-4 and TRBJ2-1; maybe TRBD2 (6 bases). This CDR3 is 14 amino acids long. The ends were cut back, 6 bases at V and 7 bases at J, with 16 bases in the middle. As DNA, the CDR3 is TGTGCCAGCAGGGGAGGCAGGGAAGGAAATGAGCAGTTCTTC. It specifies CASRGGREGNEQFF.

This clonotype was picked up a small number of times. The rearrangement uses TRBV7-2 and TRBJ1-5; 12 bases are a match to TRBD1. The trim removed 4 bases at V and 6 bases at J, leaving 7 bases unmatched. This CDR3 spans 16 amino acids. CDR1 SGHTA and CDR2 FQGNSA come from the germline V gene. The CDR3 DNA sequence: TGTGCCAGCAGCTCCCCAGGGGGACAGGGGGCTCAGCCCCAGCATTTT. It is translated as CASSSPGGQGAQPQHF.

This clonotype was seen many times. The chain employs TRBV28 and TRBJ2-7, with TRBD1 matching over 9 bases. CDR1 is MDHEN, CDR2 SYDVKM, per germline. The CDR3 runs 13 residues. V shed 7 bases, J shed 2 bases, and the junction held 3 bases outside the gene matches. CDR3 nucleotides: TGTGCCAGCAAACAGGGGGCTACCTACGAGCAGTACTTC. Amino acids: CASKQGATYEQYF.

Of note for this clonotype: Compared with germline, one end of the junction differs, possibly owing to a read error. This chain joins TRBV30 and TRBJ2-1; the D is unclear. CDR1 is GTSNPN, CDR2 SVGIG, per germline (reference sequence). This CDR3 has 16 amino acids. CDR3 nucleotides: TGTGCCTGGAGACCAGGCGTCTCACCACCCTATAATGAGCAGTTCTTC. Translated, it gives CAWRPGVSPPYNEQFF.

This clonotype was seen a handful of times. V is TRBV5-4 and J is TRBJ2-5; the match to TRBD1 covers 7 bases. CDR3 length: 14 residues. Trimming at V came to 1 base and at J to 2 bases, leaving 2 bases not matched to a gene. Germline V gene sequence: CDR1 SGHNT, CDR2 YYREEE (reference sequence). This CDR3 reads CASSLQTGQETQYF. Written as DNA, the CDR3 is TGTGCCAGCAGCTTGCAGACAGGGCAAGAGACCCAGTACTTC.

The V gene is TRBV7-2, the J gene TRBJ2-1; D is uncertain. The CDR3 is 15 residues long. V was cut by 4 bases and J by 3 bases, with 13 bases left in between. Germline CDR1 reads SGHTA; CDR2 reads FQGNSA. The CDR3 DNA sequence: TGTGCCAGCAGCTATACAGCAACCTTCTACAATGAGCAGTTCTTC. Translating gives CASSYTATFYNEQFF.

This clonotype appeared a few times. The chain links TRBV3-1 to TRBJ2-1; D may be TRBD1 (5 bases). From germline, CDR1 is LGHDT and CDR2 YNNKEL (reference sequence). The CDR3 sequence is 13 residues long. V lost 1 base and J lost 4, with 5 bases in between. The CDR3 coding sequence is TGTGCCAGCAGCCAAGGACAGTACAATGAGCAGTTCTTC. Its translation is CASSQGQYNEQFF.

The rearrangement joins TRBV14 to TRBJ1-5, with 10 nucleotides matching TRBD1. Trimming at V came to 5 bases and at J to 0 bases, leaving 10 bases not matched to a gene. This CDR3 comprises 18 residues. The germline CDR1 and CDR2 sequences are SGHDN and FVKESK. Written as DNA, the CDR3 is TGTGCCAGCAGCTGGGCCCGGGACAGGGGACTTAGCAATCAGCCCCAGCATTTT. It is translated as CASSWARDRGLSNQPQHF.

This clonotype was seen many times. The CDR3 sequence is CASTDDTQYF. The CDR3 coding sequence is TGTGCCAGCACCGACGATACGCAGTATTTT. The chain is built from TRBV28 and TRBJ2-3; no firm D call. The CDR3 is 10 amino acids. Trimming removed 7 bases at V and 6 bases at J, with 5 bases between. In germline, CDR1 is MDHEN, CDR2 SYDVKM.

The chain couples TRBV29-1 to TRBJ2-2, with TRBD1 matching over 7 bases. The CDR3 length is 17 residues. With V trimmed by 4 bases and J by 0 bases, 11 bases remained unmatched. Germline V gives CDR1 SQVTM, CDR2 ANQGSEA. CDR3 loop: CSVADTGVPTNTGELFF. Written as DNA, the CDR3 is TGCAGCGTTGCCGACACAGGGGTCCCCACGAACACCGGGGAGCTGTTTTTT.

The chain uses TRBV5-1 and TRBJ1-2, with D possibly being TRBD1 (5 bases). The V end lost 0 bases, the J end lost 8 bases, and 17 bases lay between the germline ends. The germline CDR1 and CDR2 sequences are SGHRS and YFSETQ. This CDR3 comprises 15 residues. CDR3 loop: CASSLDGTDVRGYTF. CDR3 in DNA: TGCGCCAGCAGCTTGGATGGGACCGACGTGCGGGGCTACACCTTC.